A single sample gave rise to the 22 T cell receptor beta chains below, sequenced in a study of metastatic and nonmetastatic thyroid tumors (dated by TCRdb to about 2020). Before undergoing thyroid surgery, none of the patients had been given any kind of treatment. Libraries were constructed by PCR. The run used an Illumina HiSeq 4000. The public reads were reanalyzed by TCRdb: fastp trimming at Q25, MiXCR alignment, in-frame beta chains only. In this sample the table shows approximately 28,000 clones, 15% to 20% of which occur a single time. The top ten constitute approximately 6.1% of the sample. Specimen: blood. These receptors all come from a male donor with papillary thyroid cancer or a benign thyroid nodule (not recorded which). Some clones in this sample may be carry-over from other donors' samples.

This clone was observed a handful of times. The rearrangement uses TRBV7-2 and TRBJ1-1; D uncertain. The CDR3 is 12 residues long. The ends were cut back, 6 bases at V and 1 base at J, with 6 bases in the middle. The germline gives CDR1 SGHTA, CDR2 FQGNSA. DNA of the CDR3: TGTGCCAGCAGGATCCCGAACACTGAAGCTTTCTTT. Amino acids: CASRIPNTEAFF.

In regard to this clone: A much larger clone lies a single base off, so this may be a read error. This same CDR3 is encoded by further DNA sequences in the sample. This chain links TRBV10-3 with TRBJ1-1; D may be TRBD1 (5 bases). Germline CDR1 and CDR2: ENHRY and SYGVKD. The CDR3 extends over 15 amino acids. In nucleotides, the CDR3 is TGCGCCATCAGTGAGTCTCTTAGCAGTCAGGGTGAAGCTTTCTTT. Amino acid sequence: CAISESLSSQGEAFF.

This clone was recorded many times. The chain recombines TRBV7-9 with TRBJ2-5; 7 bases align to TRBD1. The CDR3 is made up of 14 amino acids. Germline CDR1 SEHNR, CDR2 FQNEAQ (reference sequence). Trimming at V came to 5 bases and at J to 4 bases, leaving 7 bases not matched to a gene. The CDR3 loop reads CASSRRTGGETQYF. CDR3 coding DNA: TGTGCCAGCAGCAGGCGGACAGGAGGAGAGACCCAGTACTTC.

The J gene is TRBJ2-7, the V gene TRBV20-1; 11 nucleotides align to TRBD1. Trimming at V came to 2 bases and at J to 4 bases, leaving 7 bases not matched to a gene. The CDR3 runs 15 residues. CDR1 and CDR2 from the germline V gene are DFQATT and SNEGSKA (reference sequence). The CDR3 spells CSARRTGGAAYEQYF. The CDR3 region has the DNA TGCAGTGCTAGACGGACAGGGGGCGCTGCGTACGAGCAGTACTTC.

This clone was observed many times. A single base separates this from a much larger clone, so it may be a read error. Other DNA sequences in the sample encode the same CDR3. The rearrangement links TRBV7-3 to TRBJ1-3, with 7 bases matching TRBD1. CDR3 size: 13 residues. In germline, CDR1 is SGHTA, CDR2 FQGTGA. The CDR3 loop is CASSSGQGNTIYF. In DNA, the CDR3 is TGCGCCAGCAGCTCGGGACAGGGAAACACCATATATTTT.

In this sample, this clone turned up many times. A much larger clone is a single base away; this may be a read error. The chain combines TRBV24-1 with TRBJ2-7, with 8 bases fitting TRBD1. Germline V gene lookup returns CDR1 KGHDR and CDR2 SFDVKD. V shed 6 bases and J 3 bases; nucleotides not matched to a gene: 12. The CDR3 has 16 amino acids. This chain's CDR3 is CATSSTPDRAHYEQYF. The CDR3 DNA follows: TGTGCCACCAGTTCGACTCCGGACAGGGCGCACTACGAGCAGTACTTC.

This clone has ten or more counts. The rearrangement joins TRBV20-1 to TRBJ1-1; no clear D gene. The V and J ends lost 6 bases and 1 base respectively, with 9 bases between them. CDR1 is DFQATT, CDR2 SNEGSKA, per germline (reference sequence). CDR3 length equals 12 residues. CDR3 amino acids: CSAHNWNTEAFF. CDR3 nucleotide sequence: TGCAGTGCCCATAACTGGAACACTGAAGCTTTCTTT.

This clone was detected ten times or more. CDR3 in amino acids: CASTQKGTGVTGELFF. The CDR3 DNA reads TGTGCCAGCACCCAAAAGGGGACAGGGGTCACCGGGGAGCTGTTTTTT. The chain couples TRBV6-1 to TRBJ2-2; 10 nucleotides match TRBD1. This CDR3 contains 16 residues. V was pared by 7 bases and J by 4 bases, with 9 bases of the junction left unmatched. CDR1 MNHNS and CDR2 SASEGT come from the germline V gene.

This chain uses TRBV7-2 with TRBJ1-2, with D uncertain. The V and J ends lost 0 bases and 4 bases respectively, with 6 bases between them. The CDR3 has 13 amino acids. Looked up from germline, CDR1 is SGHTA and CDR2 is FQGNSA. In DNA, the CDR3 is TGTGCCAGCAGCTTAGCAGGGAGCTATGGCTACACCTTC. This encodes CASSLAGSYGYTF.

This clone was picked up many times. This chain connects TRBV12-3 or TRBV12-4 to TRBJ1-2; D gene uncertain. This CDR3 is built from 12 residues. Trimming stripped 1 base from V and 12 bases from J, with 12 bases between. The DNA for the CDR3 is TGTGCCAGCAGTTTAGGTCCAGGAGGTGACACCTTC. Translating it yields CASSLGPGGDTF.

This clone was detected a few times. The genes are TRBV10-3 and TRBJ2-7, with D possibly TRBD1 on 6 matching bases. Germline values: CDR1 ENHRY, CDR2 SYGVKD. Deletions cut 11 bases from V and 6 bases from J, with 14 bases between. The CDR3 consists of 11 residues. This CDR3 is CAYHRVFEQYF. In DNA form, the CDR3 reads TGTGCCTACCACAGGGTCTTCGAGCAGTACTTC.

The sample holds many counts of this clone. The V gene is TRBV4-1, the J gene TRBJ1-2; D not resolved. The CDR3 contains 15 residues. Trimming stripped 4 bases from V and 8 bases from J, with 20 bases between. Germline V gene sequence: CDR1 MGHRA, CDR2 YSYEKL. CDR3 nucleotide sequence: TGCGCCAGCAGCCTCTCAGGCCTGGAGGGTGGAGGCTACACCTTC. This translates into CASSLSGLEGGGYTF.

This clone was seen ten or more times. The chain is built from TRBV7-9 and TRBJ2-1, with D perhaps assigned TRBD1 or TRBD2 (6 bases each). CDR1 and CDR2 from the germline V gene are SEHNR and FQNEAQ (reference sequence). Trimming left V 4 bases short and J 0 bases short, with 22 bases between. CDR3 size: 19 residues. The CDR3 region has the DNA TGTGCCAGCAGCTCCACAGACGGTAGAGGGGGGAGCTCCTACAATGAGCAGTTCTTC. This sequence encodes CASSSTDGRGGSSYNEQFF.

The chain carries TRBV27 and TRBJ2-7, with 10 bases lining up with TRBD2. V shed 6 bases, J shed 4 bases, and the junction held 9 bases outside the gene matches. CDR3 length: 15 amino acids. Germline CDR1 is MNHEY and CDR2 is SMNVEV (reference sequence). CDR3 coding DNA: TGTGCCAGCAGCCCCTCTAGCGGGAGCGTGTACGAGCAGTACTTC. This encodes CASSPSSGSVYEQYF.

This chain links TRBV6-2 or TRBV6-3 with TRBJ2-1; D is ambiguous. The CDR3 totals 19 residues. Per the germline V gene, CDR1 is MNHEY and CDR2 is SVGEGT. The germline V and J ends were trimmed by 2 bases and 3 bases, with 23 bases remaining between them. CDR3 sequence: CASSYGLGRYLDGYNEQFF. The CDR3 DNA sequence: TGTGCCAGCAGTTACGGATTGGGAAGGTACTTAGACGGCTACAATGAGCAGTTCTTC.

This clone was counted ten times or more. This chain connects TRBV2 to TRBJ2-1; the D call may be TRBD1 or TRBD2 (5 bases each). The germline gives CDR1 SNHLY, CDR2 FYNNEI. CDR3 length: 14 amino acids. Deletions cut 5 bases from V and 6 bases from J, with 14 bases between. The chain's CDR3 is CASSQSGTRNEQFF. CDR3 bases: TGTGCCAGCAGTCAATCCGGGACCCGCAATGAGCAGTTCTTC.

The table lists this clone with many counts. V usage is TRBV25-1 and J usage is TRBJ2-5, with 7 positions matching TRBD2. Germline CDR1 reads MGHDK; CDR2 reads SYGVNS. V dropped 1 base and J dropped 4; count of bases not matched to a gene: 6. The CDR3 runs to 15 residues. The CDR3 nucleotides read TGTGCCAGCAGTGAATCGGCGGGAGTGGGAGAGACCCAGTACTTC. This translates into CASSESAGVGETQYF.

The sample holds a few counts of this clone. The chain has TRBV13 and TRBJ2-5, with 11 bases lining up with TRBD2. The CDR3 runs to 19 residues. After removal of 4 bases from V and 3 bases from J, the junction contained 16 bases not matched to a gene. Germline assignment: CDR1 PRHDT and CDR2 FYEKMQ (reference sequence). CDR3 in amino acids: CASSSREWSQLAGEETQYF. The DNA for the CDR3 is TGTGCCAGCAGCTCCCGGGAGTGGAGTCAACTAGCGGGAGAAGAGACCCAGTACTTC.

This clone is termed medium-sized. The chain has TRBV5-1 and TRBJ2-1; weak D call: TRBD2 (6 bases). The CDR3 runs to 19 residues. V gave up 2 bases and J gave up 1 base, with 22 bases separating them. Per the germline V gene, CDR1 is SGHRS and CDR2 is YFSETQ. The CDR3 loop is CASSFRSGYSTRSYNEQFF. The DNA for the CDR3 is TGCGCCAGCAGCTTCAGGAGCGGGTATTCCACAAGGTCCTACAATGAGCAGTTCTTC.

This clone has more than one count but fewer than ten. The genes are TRBV4-1 and TRBJ2-3; maybe TRBD2 (6 bases). This CDR3 comprises 17 residues. V lost 0 bases and J 1 base, leaving 14 bases between the germline ends. Germline CDR1 reads MGHRA; CDR2 reads YSYEKL. CDR3 DNA: TGCGCCAGCAGCCAAGAACTCCCGGGAGAAGGCACAGATACGCAGTATTTT. Amino acid sequence: CASSQELPGEGTDTQYF.

This clone was seen ten or more times. The J gene is TRBJ1-1, the V gene TRBV20-1, with 7 positions matching TRBD1. The V and J ends lost 5 bases and 2 bases, in that order; junction bases with no gene match: 8. This CDR3 contains 14 residues. The germline V gene has CDR1 DFQATT and CDR2 SNEGSKA (reference sequence). CDR3 bases: TGCAGTGCTGACAGGGAGATCGGCAACACTGAAGCTTTCTTT. Its protein product is CSADREIGNTEAFF.

This clone occurred a few times. The chain carries TRBV6-2 or TRBV6-3 and TRBJ1-3, with D tentatively TRBD1 (6 bases). This CDR3 comprises 16 residues. The V and J ends lost 7 bases and 4 bases respectively, with 20 bases between them. Germline CDR1 reads MNHEY; CDR2 reads SVGEGT. CDR3 protein: CASISGDIGDGNTIYF. The CDR3 nucleotides read TGTGCCAGCATCTCCGGGGACATTGGAGACGGAAACACCATATATTTT.